This TCR beta chain was recorded in a study of CD8 T cells in Susac syndrome. RNA amounts of roughly 0.5 to 1 ug underwent reverse transcription with random hexamers. By means of immunoSEQ multiplex PCR, TCR beta CDR3 spanning 54 Vbeta and 13 Jbeta underwent amplification. TCRdb passed the immunoSEQ multiplex PCR reads through MiXCR, listing each CDR3 protein once. In the table there are 200,000 or so distinct CDR3 sequences, about 95% of which are singletons. On this clonotype: Its cognate antigen is unknown.

CD8+ and CD4+ T cells taken from blood had their TCR beta sequenced. Relapsing-remitting disease, either stable or active, was present in the treatment-naive patients who were the multiple sclerosis controls. This CDR3 contains 15 residues. Trimming pared 5 bases from V and 2 bases from J, leaving 13 bases between. CDR1 SEHNR and CDR2 FQNEAQ come from the germline V gene (reference sequence). Study-level results: In its TCR sequencing and HLA analysis, the study acknowledged that the number of individuals was relatively small.

The J gene is TRBJ2-1, the V gene TRBV7-9; TRBD2 might be the D (5 bases). The TCR was taken from a human donor with multiple sclerosis. Material for sequencing was CD4+ T cells from PBMCs. The CDR3 bases are TGTGCCAGCAGCGGTGGAGAGGGAACCTACAATGAGCAGTTCTTC. It encodes CASSGGEGTYNEQFF. Based on the CDR3 plus reference TRBV7-9 and TRBJ2-1, the full variable domain is DTGVSQNPRHKITKRGQNVTFRCDPISEHNRLYWYRQTLGQGPEFLTYFQNEAQLEKSRLLSDRFSAERPKGSFSTLEIQRTEQGDSAMYLCASSGGEGTYNEQFFGPGTRLTVL.